A single sample is the source of the 28 T cell receptor beta chains below, sequenced in a study of T cell responses to AZD1222 COVID-19 vaccine. Assay used: immunoSEQ multiplex PCR; TCRdb lists only in-frame clones, some missing. The profile shows approximately 180,000 clones, roughly 92% of them singletons. The material was peripheral blood, obtained 28 days after the second dose of the MenACWY control vaccine. The receptors stem from an adult who received the MenACWY meningococcal vaccine as a control.

The V and J genes are TRBV15 and TRBJ2-7; 9 bases map to TRBD1. The V and J ends lost 8 bases and 5 bases, in that order; junction bases with no gene match: 1. Germline V gives CDR1 LNHNV, CDR2 YYDKDF (reference sequence). This CDR3 comprises 11 residues. The CDR3 here is CATGQGNEQYF. For the CDR3, the DNA is TGTGCCACCGGACAGGGGAACGAGCAGTACTTC.

The chain has TRBV24-1 and TRBJ2-1; D gene uncertain. The CDR3 spans 14 residues. Germline V gene lookup returns CDR1 KGHDR and CDR2 SFDVKD. The V and J ends lost 4 bases and 0 bases respectively, with 6 bases between them. The CDR3 coding sequence is TGTGCCACCAGTGACAGGAGCTCCTACAATGAGCAGTTCTTC. Encoded protein: CATSDRSSYNEQFF.

The chain joins TRBV9 to TRBJ2-3, with TRBD2 identical over 8 bases. The CDR3 extends over 17 amino acids. The V segment lost 3 bases and the J segment 1 base; nucleotides outside the gene matches: 10. CDR1 and CDR2 from the germline V gene are SGDLS and YYNGEE. The CDR3 DNA follows: TGTGCCAGCAGCGCACCGGTAACTAGCGGTGGCACAGATACGCAGTATTTT. It codes for CASSAPVTSGGTDTQYF.

This clone is a singleton in its sample. This sequence joins TRBV14 and TRBJ1-1, with 8 nucleotides matching TRBD1. There are 16 residues in the CDR3. Germline V gene lookup returns CDR1 SGHDN and CDR2 FVKESK. V was clipped by 1 base and J by 4 bases; unmatched bases: 8. The CDR3 loop reads CASSQAFRGPITEAFF. CDR3 in DNA: TGTGCCAGCAGCCAAGCGTTCAGGGGGCCGATCACTGAAGCTTTCTTT.

The rearrangement uses TRBV12-3 or TRBV12-4 and TRBJ2-7; 7 bases align to TRBD1. The CDR3 totals 13 residues. V gave up 4 bases and J gave up 4 bases; unmatched junction bases: 4. This CDR3 is CASSWDREYEQYF. The CDR3 DNA sequence: TGTGCCAGCAGTTGGGACAGAGAATACGAGCAGTACTTC.

The rearrangement links TRBV24-1 to TRBJ1-3; weak D call: TRBD1 (5 bases). The CDR3 is made up of 12 amino acids. CDR1 is KGHDR, CDR2 SFDVKD, per germline. The ends were cut back, 3 bases at V and 11 bases at J, with 10 bases in the middle. The CDR3 loop reads CATSDGGSAIYF. CDR3 sequence (DNA): TGTGCCACCAGTGATGGGGGGAGCGCCATATATTTT.

This sequence joins TRBV6-1 and TRBJ2-4, with TRBD2 matching over 13 bases. The CDR3 covers 18 residues. Germline trimming cut 3 bases from V and 1 base from J; bases unmatched to any gene: 6. Germline CDR1 is MNHNS and CDR2 is SASEGT. The CDR3 sequence is CASSEGTSGIGAKNIQYF. CDR3 bases: TGTGCCAGCAGTGAGGGGACTAGCGGGATAGGGGCCAAAAACATTCAGTACTTC.

The genes are TRBV27 and TRBJ1-4; 8 bases fit TRBD1. Germline V gives CDR1 MNHEY, CDR2 SMNVEV (reference sequence). This CDR3 spans 14 amino acids. Unmatched junction bases numbered 6, after V lost 4 bases and J lost 8 bases. The CDR3 coding sequence is TGTGCCAGCAGTTCTGCCGGGACAGGAGAAAAACTGTTTTTT. Its translation is CASSSAGTGEKLFF.

The rearrangement links TRBV25-1 to TRBJ2-7; 14 positions match TRBD2. CDR1 is MGHDK and CDR2 is SYGVNS in the germline V gene. The CDR3 runs 16 residues. Trimming cost V 7 bases and J 6 bases; bases outside gene matches: 11. Here the CDR3 DNA reads TGTGCCAGCAAGGGAACCGGGACTAGCGGGAGAGGCGAGCAGTACTTC. Protein: CASKGTGTSGRGEQYF.

This chain connects TRBV11-2 to TRBJ2-5; a weak D match, TRBD1 (6 bases). The CDR3 has 17 residues. The germline V gene encodes CDR1 SGHAT and CDR2 FQNNGV. V lost 5 bases and J 2 bases, leaving 21 bases between the germline ends. In DNA form, the CDR3 reads TGTGCCAGCAGCGTCACTGGGGGCCGAACATTACAAGAGACCCAGTACTTC. Translation: CASSVTGGRTLQETQYF.

The chain is built from TRBV24-1 and TRBJ1-3; no clear D. V was cut by 3 bases and J by 0 bases, with 8 bases left in between. The CDR3 length is 15 residues. Looked up from germline, CDR1 is KGHDR and CDR2 is SFDVKD. The CDR3 reads CATSDPLSSGNTIYF. In DNA, the CDR3 is TGTGCCACCAGTGATCCTCTTAGCTCTGGAAACACCATATATTTT.

CDR3 sequence (DNA): TGTGCCAGTAGTATAGCGGTCATGAACACTGAAGCTTTCTTT. Protein sequence: CASSIAVMNTEAFF. The V call is TRBV19, the J call TRBJ1-1; D unclear. V was pared by 1 base and J by 0 bases, with 6 bases between. The CDR3 has 14 residues. Germline lookup yields CDR1 LNHDA and CDR2 SQIVND (reference sequence).

This clone has just one count. The CDR3 region is CAITRDSNQPQHF. Written as DNA, the CDR3 is TGTGCCATCACCCGGGACAGCAATCAGCCCCAGCATTTT. V gene TRBV11-3 combines with J gene TRBJ1-5, with D possibly matching TRBD1 (5 bases). Trimming pared 10 bases from V and 1 base from J, leaving 11 bases between. Germline values: CDR1 SGHNT, CDR2 YENEEA. CDR3 length: 13 amino acids.

This rearrangement joins TRBV24-1 to TRBJ2-7; D might be TRBD1 or TRBD2, each matching 6 bases. CDR3 size: 16 residues. V was cut by 1 base and J by 5 bases, with 17 bases left in between. From germline, CDR1 is KGHDR and CDR2 SFDVKD. In DNA, the CDR3 is TGTGCCACCAGTGATTTAAAGGCGGGACACACTAACGAGCAGTACTTC. The encoded protein is CATSDLKAGHTNEQYF.

A few counts support this clone. The V call is TRBV7-2, the J call TRBJ2-7; D is unresolved. The CDR3 extends over 14 amino acids. V was shortened by 0 bases and J by 6 bases, with 12 bases between the two germline ends. Germline assignment: CDR1 SGHTA and CDR2 FQGNSA. CDR3 region: CASSLAGSGFEQYF. As DNA, the CDR3 is TGTGCCAGCAGCTTAGCGGGGTCTGGGTTCGAGCAGTACTTC.

The V gene is TRBV9, the J gene TRBJ2-2; TRBD2 aligns across 11 bases. Looked up from germline, CDR1 is SGDLS and CDR2 is YYNGEE. Trimming removed 0 bases from V and 8 bases from J; junction bases left unmatched: 3. The CDR3 contains 15 residues. This CDR3 is CASSVGLAGGGELFF. CDR3 coding DNA: TGTGCCAGCAGCGTAGGCCTAGCGGGAGGAGGGGAGCTGTTTTTT.

The chain is built from TRBV11-3 and TRBJ1-1; D unresolved. The V gene's germline CDR1 is SGHNT and CDR2 YENEEA. CDR3 length: 13 amino acids. The V end was cut by 3 bases, the J end by 0 bases, with 5 bases between. DNA for the CDR3: TGTGCCAGCAGCTTGGGTCTGAACACTGAAGCTTTCTTT. It encodes CASSLGLNTEAFF.

J is TRBJ1-1 and V is TRBV7-2, with 8 nucleotides matching TRBD1. The length of the CDR3 is 18 residues. Germline CDR1 SGHTA, CDR2 FQGNSA. V shed 1 base, J shed 10 bases, and the junction held 20 bases outside the gene matches. CDR3 sequence: CASSLDGRVRQGSDGAFF. CDR3 DNA sequence: TGTGCCAGCAGCTTAGATGGTAGGGTACGACAGGGGTCCGACGGAGCTTTCTTT.

V usage is TRBV6-2 or TRBV6-3 and J usage is TRBJ2-3; the D gene is possibly TRBD2 (6 bases). The germline V and J ends were trimmed by 5 bases and 0 bases, with 12 bases remaining between them. The CDR3 contains 15 residues. The germline CDR1 and CDR2 sequences are MNHEY and SVGEGT. The CDR3 DNA sequence: TGTGCCAGCAGTAAGCGGGCGCCTAGCACAGATACGCAGTATTTT. It specifies CASSKRAPSTDTQYF.

V usage is TRBV7-2 and J usage is TRBJ2-1, with 16 nucleotides matching TRBD2. CDR3 length equals 18 residues. CDR1 SGHTA and CDR2 FQGNSA come from the germline V gene. The trim removed 5 bases at V and 8 bases at J, leaving 12 bases unmatched. CDR3 sequence reads: CASSGSGLAGGPKDEQFF. CDR3 DNA: TGTGCCAGCAGCGGGTCGGGACTAGCGGGAGGGCCGAAAGATGAGCAGTTCTTC.

V is TRBV6-5 and J is TRBJ1-5; D is undetermined. This CDR3 has 13 residues. Germline-derived CDR1 and CDR2 are MNHEY and SVGAGI. Trimming shortened V by 5 bases and J by 0 bases, and 5 bases separated the two germline ends. The CDR3 DNA reads as TGTGCCAGCAGTCCCTATAGCAATCAGCCCCAGCATTTT. Amino acid sequence: CASSPYSNQPQHF.

In nucleotides, the CDR3 is TGTGCCAGCGTACAGGCGAGGGATTCACCCCTCCACTTT. Its translation is CASVQARDSPLHF. V usage is TRBV28 and J usage is TRBJ1-6, with D possibly being TRBD1 (5 bases). V was trimmed by 8 bases and J by 8 bases, leaving 13 bases between them. The CDR3 has 13 amino acids. In germline, CDR1 is MDHEN, CDR2 SYDVKM. The variable domain in full, with the rest retrieved from reference TRBV28 and TRBJ1-6, is DVKVTQSSRYLVKRTGEKVFLECVQDMDHENMFWYRQDPGLGLRLIYFSYDVKMKEKGDIPEGYSVSREKKERFSLILESASTNQTSMYLCASVQARDSPLHFGNGTRLTVT.

This chain joins TRBV4-3 and TRBJ1-5; 8 bases line up with TRBD1. J gave up 7 bases and V 1 base, and 6 bases lay outside the gene matches. The CDR3 runs 15 residues. CDR1 and CDR2 from the germline V gene are LGHNA and YSLEER. The CDR3 is CASSQGQGRDQPQHF. CDR3 nucleotides: TGCGCCAGCAGCCAAGGACAGGGGAGGGACCAGCCCCAGCATTTT.

This chain uses TRBV4-1 with TRBJ1-4, with 10 bases matching TRBD1. J gave up 8 bases and V 3 bases, and 6 bases lay outside the gene matches. The germline CDR1 and CDR2 sequences are MGHRA and YSYEKL. The length of the CDR3 is 15 residues. The CDR3 region has the DNA TGCGCCAGCAGCCAGAGGACAGGGGGACGCGAAAAACTGTTTTTT. Its protein is CASSQRTGGREKLFF.

The count of this clone is one. This chain uses TRBV6-1 with TRBJ1-5; no reliable D call. This CDR3 spans 14 amino acids. CDR1 and CDR2 from the germline V gene are MNHNS and SASEGT. Trimming cost V 2 bases and J 0 bases, with 5 bases left between them. CDR3 region: CASSEQYSNQPQHF. In DNA, the CDR3 is TGTGCCAGCAGTGAACAATATAGCAATCAGCCCCAGCATTTT.

The chain carries TRBV28 and TRBJ1-2, with 9 bases matching TRBD1. The CDR3 is 15 amino acids. Germline assignment: CDR1 MDHEN and CDR2 SYDVKM. V dropped 5 bases and J dropped 4; count of bases not matched to a gene: 8. The CDR3 loop reads CASSPDRGVIYGYTF. The CDR3 nucleotides are TGTGCCAGCAGTCCTGACAGGGGGGTTATCTATGGCTACACCTTC.

V gene TRBV29-1 combines with J gene TRBJ1-2; weak D call: TRBD1 (5 bases). Germline V gene lookup returns CDR1 SQVTM and CDR2 ANQGSEA. Trimming took 7 bases from V and 2 from J, leaving 11 bases between them. The CDR3 spans 12 residues. Written as DNA, the CDR3 is TGCAGCGACCGCCAGGGAAACTATGGCTACACCTTC. It codes for CSDRQGNYGYTF.

The chain has TRBV5-8 and TRBJ2-2; D is possibly TRBD2 (6 bases). Trimming removed 0 bases at V and 4 bases at J, with 10 bases between. Germline assignment: CDR1 SGHTS and CDR2 YDEGEE. The CDR3 contains 15 residues. The CDR3 nucleotides are TGTGCCAGCAGCTTGGGGGGACTGGTCACCGGGGAGCTGTTTTTT. Translation: CASSLGGLVTGELFF. Full variable domain (missing parts from reference TRBV5-8 and TRBJ2-2): EAGVTQSPTHLIKTRGQQATLRCSPISGHTSVYWYQQALGLGLQFLLWYDEGEERNRGNFPPRFSGRQFPNYSSELNVNALELEDSALYLCASSLGGLVTGELFFGEGSRLTVL.